This passage covers 29 T cell receptor beta chains from one sample sequenced in a study of blood T cell dynamics during melanoma immunotherapy. Time point meaning: week 3, after first cycle of checkpoint inhibitor. Method: immunoSEQ multiplex PCR; TCRdb's copy keeps in-frame clones and lacks some. The sample contains several thousand clones, roughly 88% of which appear only once. Here the sequenced sample was blood, taken from a patient treated with checkpoint blockade. These TCRs come from a human donor with melanoma.

The chain uses TRBV5-6 and TRBJ2-1; D may be TRBD2 (7 bases). This CDR3 has 16 residues. V dropped 4 bases and J dropped 4 bases, with 18 bases sitting between them. Germline V gene sequence: CDR1 SGHDT, CDR2 YYEEEE. CDR3 sequence reads: CASSRSRGAFYNEQFF. Here the CDR3 DNA reads TGTGCCAGCAGCCGCAGCCGGGGGGCCTTTTACAATGAGCAGTTCTTC.

This clone was seen more than once but under ten times. The chain recombines TRBV4-1 with TRBJ1-5; D is uncertain. This CDR3 has 14 residues. Germline-derived CDR1 and CDR2 are MGHRA and YSYEKL. V lost 0 bases and J 10 bases, leaving 13 bases between the germline ends. The CDR3 DNA sequence: TGCGCCAGCAGCCAAGATCCCAGGTCTCAACCCCAGCATTTT. Its protein product is CASSQDPRSQPQHF.

The chain has TRBV6-1 and TRBJ1-6; D is ambiguous. Germline V gene lookup returns CDR1 MNHNS and CDR2 SASEGT. This CDR3 is built from 11 residues. Between the trimmed V and J ends, which lost 2 bases and 13 bases, there was a span of 6 bases. The CDR3 reads CASSESGPLHF. The CDR3 nucleotides are TGTGCCAGCAGTGAATCTGGTCCCCTCCACTTT.

CDR3 coding DNA: TGTGCCAGCAGCGTAGGAGGGGTCACAGATACGCAGTATTTT. Translated: CASSVGGVTDTQYF. The chain joins TRBV9 to TRBJ2-3; D is perhaps TRBD1 or TRBD2 (5 bases each). V was shortened by 0 bases and J by 2 bases, with 7 bases between the two germline ends. Germline V gene sequence: CDR1 SGDLS, CDR2 YYNGEE. This CDR3 has 14 amino acids. The full variable domain, with the rest looked up from reference TRBV9 and TRBJ2-3, is DSGVTQTPKHLITATGQRVTLRCSPRSGDLSVYWYQQSLDQGLQFLIQYYNGEERAKGNILERFSAQQFPDLHSELNLSSLELGDSALYFCASSVGGVTDTQYFGPGTRLTVL.

The chain uses TRBV15 and TRBJ1-3; D is unclear. Germline lookup yields CDR1 LNHNV and CDR2 YYDKDF (reference sequence). The V end was cut by 4 bases, the J end by 0 bases, with 13 bases between. The CDR3 consists of 16 residues. CDR3 loop: CATSTDDSSSGNTIYF. CDR3 in DNA: TGTGCCACCAGCACCGATGACTCAAGCTCTGGAAACACCATATATTTT.

The chain recombines TRBV18 with TRBJ2-5; 9 bases are shared with TRBD1. This CDR3 comprises 17 residues. J was trimmed by 4 bases and V by 8 bases; bases with no gene match: 17. The germline V gene has CDR1 KGHSH and CDR2 LQKENI. As DNA, the CDR3 is TGTGCCAGCGTTCGCCTACCTCCGGGACAGGGAACAGAGACCCAGTACTTC. Its protein is CASVRLPPGQGTETQYF.

The genes are TRBV18 and TRBJ2-5; 7 nucleotides align to TRBD1. The J call may be faulty, since TRBJ2-7 better matches the DNA end. This CDR3 has 12 amino acids. Germline V gene lookup returns CDR1 KGHSH and CDR2 LQKENI. CDR3 region: CASSADRDEQYF. The CDR3, as DNA: TGTGCCAGCTCAGCCGACAGGGACGAGCAGTACTTC.

The J gene is TRBJ1-1, the V gene TRBV9; D might be TRBD1 (5 bases). Trimming pared 1 base from V and 2 bases from J, leaving 12 bases between. CDR3 size: 15 residues. Germline V gene lookup returns CDR1 SGDLS and CDR2 YYNGEE. The CDR3 here is CASSVYEGLNTEAFF. CDR3 coding DNA: TGTGCCAGCAGCGTATATGAGGGGTTAAACACTGAAGCTTTCTTT.

The V call is TRBV5-5, the J call TRBJ2-1; D gene uncertain. The CDR3 extends over 15 amino acids. Trimming took off 0 bases at V and 4 bases at J, with 11 bases between the two ends. The germline V gene encodes CDR1 SGHKS and CDR2 YYEKEE (reference sequence). The CDR3 DNA sequence: TGTGCCAGCAGCTTGGCGGCCGACGGATACAATGAGCAGTTCTTC. Protein: CASSLAADGYNEQFF. The full variable domain, rest sourced from reference TRBV5-5 and TRBJ2-1, is DAGVTQSPTHLIKTRGQQVTLRCSPISGHKSVSWYQQVLGQGPQFIFQYYEKEERGRGNFPDRFSARQFPNYSSELNVNALLLGDSALYLCASSLAADGYNEQFFGPGTRLTVL.

The V gene is TRBV21-1, the J gene TRBJ1-3. TRBV21-1 has pseudogene status. The CDR3 has 15 residues. CDR3 region: CASSKERGSGNTIYF. CDR3 DNA sequence: TGTGCCAGCAGCAAAGAGCGGGGCTCTGGAAACACCATATATTTT.

The V gene is TRBV4-2, the J gene TRBJ2-1; D may correspond to TRBD1 or TRBD2 (6 bases each). There are 14 residues in the CDR3. CDR1 and CDR2 (germline): LGHNA, YNFKEQ. V dropped 3 bases and J dropped 3 bases, with 9 bases sitting between them. DNA of the CDR3: TGTGCCAGCAGCCAGGGGGGCGACTACAATGAGCAGTTCTTC. Amino acid sequence: CASSQGGDYNEQFF.

This clone has just a few counts. CDR3 loop: CATSRVAHEQFF. CDR3 coding DNA: TGTGCCACCAGCAGAGTAGCTCATGAGCAGTTCTTC. This chain links TRBV15 with TRBJ2-1, with unresolved D. V lost 1 base to trimming and J lost 8 bases, with 6 bases between them. Germline V gives CDR1 LNHNV, CDR2 YYDKDF (reference sequence). CDR3 length: 12 residues. The full variable domain, in which reference TRBV15 and TRBJ2-1 provide the parts outside the CDR3, is DAMVIQNPRYQVTQFGKPVTLSCSQTLNHNVMYWYQQKSSQAPKLLFHYYDKDFNNEADTPDNFQSRRPNTSFCFLDIRSPGLGDTAMYLCATSRVAHEQFFGPGTRLTVL.

This clone was counted once. The chain joins TRBV5-4 to TRBJ2-5, with 9 bases that match TRBD1. Per the germline V gene, CDR1 is SGHNT and CDR2 is YYREEE (reference sequence). The junction had 2 bases not matched to a gene; V was cut back by 3 bases and J by 2 bases. The CDR3 runs 14 residues. The CDR3 DNA reads TGTGCCAGCAGCTGGGACAGGGTACAAGAGACCCAGTACTTC. This sequence encodes CASSWDRVQETQYF.

On this clone itself: No conserved phenylalanine or tryptophan ends this CDR3, so it is likely a read error. This chain uses TRBV25-1 with TRBJ1-2, with D possibly being TRBD1 (5 bases). CDR1 MGHDK and CDR2 SYGVNS come from the germline V gene. CDR3 length: 12 amino acids. V was pared by 6 bases and J by 4 bases, with 9 bases between. The CDR3 DNA sequence: TGTGCCAGCAGAATCGACAGCTATGGCTACACCCTC. Encoded protein: CASRIDSYGYTL.

V gene TRBV5-5 combines with J gene TRBJ2-4, with TRBD1 matching 10 bases. The CDR3 has 15 residues. Trimming took 3 bases from V and 3 from J; bases not matched to a gene: 3. Germline assignment: CDR1 SGHKS and CDR2 YYEKEE (reference sequence). The CDR3 DNA sequence: TGTGCCAGCAGCTCCTGGACAGGGGGCAAAAACATTCAGTACTTC. This sequence encodes CASSSWTGGKNIQYF.

This clone came up once. The gene calls are TRBV6-5 and TRBJ2-5; D possibly uses TRBD1 or TRBD2 (5 bases each). Germline lookup yields CDR1 MNHEY and CDR2 SVGAGI. V shed 6 bases and J shed 3 bases, with 17 bases lying between them. The CDR3 sequence is 15 residues long. The CDR3 sequence: CASREPGREEETQYF. CDR3 sequence (DNA): TGTGCCAGCAGAGAACCGGGACGGGAAGAAGAGACCCAGTACTTC.

This clone showed up just once. This chain joins TRBV9 and TRBJ2-5; tentatively, D is TRBD1 (5 bases). Germline V gene lookup returns CDR1 SGDLS and CDR2 YYNGEE. The CDR3 covers 14 residues. The V gene lost 4 bases and the J gene lost 2 bases, with 12 bases spanning the gap. Here the CDR3 DNA reads TGTGCCAGCAGCCCAAGGGGTAGACAAGAGACCCAGTACTTC. Protein product: CASSPRGRQETQYF.

V and J are TRBV6-1 and TRBJ2-1; D might be TRBD1 (5 bases). The CDR3 extends over 15 amino acids. Germline V gene lookup returns CDR1 MNHNS and CDR2 SASEGT. Trimming took 4 bases from V and 8 from J, leaving 18 bases between them. The CDR3 bases are TGTGCCAGCAGTGTAAGGCAGGGTTATATGTATGAGCAGTTCTTC. It codes for CASSVRQGYMYEQFF.

The chain recombines TRBV14 with TRBJ2-7; D is perhaps TRBD1 or TRBD2 (6 bases each). The CDR3 totals 14 residues. The V gene lost 4 bases and the J gene lost 3 bases, with 13 bases spanning the gap. Germline loops: CDR1 SGHDN, CDR2 FVKESK. Here the CDR3 DNA reads TGTGCCAGCAGCCTTACAGGGAGGCTCTACGAGCAGTACTTC. Amino acids: CASSLTGRLYEQYF.

This clone showed up just a few times. V and J are TRBV28 and TRBJ1-5, with 11 bases identical to TRBD1. J gave up 9 bases and V 5 bases, and 6 bases lay outside the gene matches. The CDR3 has 14 amino acids. The germline CDR1 and CDR2 sequences are MDHEN and SYDVKM. CDR3 loop: CASSLGQGGLPQHF. CDR3 coding DNA: TGTGCCAGCAGTCTGGGACAGGGGGGACTGCCCCAGCATTTT.

The chain couples TRBV5-1 to TRBJ2-3; D perhaps matches TRBD2 (6 bases). V lost 0 bases and J lost 6, with 11 bases in between. The CDR3 is 14 amino acids. Germline V CDR1 and CDR2: SGHRS, YFSETQ. CDR3: CASSLAGAGDTQYF. The CDR3 coding sequence is TGCGCCAGCAGCTTGGCCGGGGCGGGGGATACGCAGTATTTT.

The gene calls are TRBV7-3 and TRBJ2-1; D might be TRBD2 (6 bases). Germline V gene lookup returns CDR1 SGHTA and CDR2 FQGTGA. V shed 3 bases and J shed 2 bases, with 14 bases lying between them. There are 16 residues in the CDR3. The CDR3 nucleotides are TGTGCCAGCAGCTTTACCGGGACTTTCACCTACAATGAGCAGTTCTTC. Residues: CASSFTGTFTYNEQFF.

The chain has TRBV4-1 and TRBJ2-2; no definite D call. The germline gives CDR1 MGHRA, CDR2 YSYEKL. The V end was cut by 2 bases, the J end by 6 bases, with 13 bases between. This CDR3 comprises 15 residues. Here the CDR3 reads CASSQPDGYAGELFF. The CDR3 coding sequence is TGCGCCAGCAGCCAACCGGACGGATACGCCGGGGAGCTGTTTTTT.

The genes are TRBV14 and TRBJ1-5; no definite D call. Germline CDR1 and CDR2: SGHDN and FVKESK. The ends were cut back, 0 bases at V and 4 bases at J, with 7 bases in the middle. This CDR3 has 14 amino acids. In DNA form, the CDR3 reads TGTGCCAGCAGCCAAGAAGGCAGGAATCAGCCCCAGCATTTT. Translation: CASSQEGRNQPQHF.

J is TRBJ2-5 and V is TRBV19; tentatively, D is TRBD2 (6 bases). Germline loops: CDR1 LNHDA, CDR2 SQIVND (reference sequence). The CDR3 loop spans 13 amino acids. Trimming took 9 bases from V and 1 from J, leaving 12 bases between them. The CDR3 here is CASSGSAQETQYF. In DNA, the CDR3 is TGTGCCAGCTCCGGGAGCGCCCAAGAGACCCAGTACTTC.

This clone was counted a few times. This chain joins TRBV10-1 and TRBJ1-4; D remains unclear. This CDR3 has 13 residues. CDR1 is WNHNN, CDR2 SYGVQD, per germline (reference sequence). Trimming cost V 3 bases and J 5 bases, with 7 bases left between them. The CDR3 loop is CASSDSYNEKLFF. CDR3 bases: TGCGCCAGCAGTGACAGCTACAATGAAAAACTGTTTTTT.

The V gene is TRBV10-3, the J gene TRBJ2-3, with D possibly matching TRBD2 (5 bases). The germline V and J ends were trimmed by 2 bases and 8 bases, with 14 bases remaining between them. The CDR3 has 14 amino acids. Per the germline V gene, CDR1 is ENHRY and CDR2 is SYGVKD. CDR3: CAISEPFAGGTQYF. In DNA, the CDR3 is TGTGCCATCAGTGAGCCGTTCGCTGGAGGTACGCAGTATTTT.

V and J are TRBV6-5 and TRBJ2-5; no firm D call. Germline CDR1 is MNHEY and CDR2 is SVGAGI. V was clipped by 0 bases and J by 3 bases, with 5 bases between them. The CDR3 spans 13 residues. DNA of the CDR3: TGTGCCAGCAGTTACTCCGCGAAAGAGACCCAGTACTTC. Translated: CASSYSAKETQYF.

The CDR3 DNA is TGTGCCATCAGAGGGAGGGGGGAATTGGACAATGAGCAGTTCTTC. Residues: CAIRGRGELDNEQFF. This chain connects TRBV10-3 to TRBJ2-1; tentatively, D is TRBD2 (7 bases). V gave up 6 bases and J gave up 5 bases, with 17 bases separating them. The CDR3 contains 15 residues. In germline, CDR1 is ENHRY, CDR2 SYGVKD.